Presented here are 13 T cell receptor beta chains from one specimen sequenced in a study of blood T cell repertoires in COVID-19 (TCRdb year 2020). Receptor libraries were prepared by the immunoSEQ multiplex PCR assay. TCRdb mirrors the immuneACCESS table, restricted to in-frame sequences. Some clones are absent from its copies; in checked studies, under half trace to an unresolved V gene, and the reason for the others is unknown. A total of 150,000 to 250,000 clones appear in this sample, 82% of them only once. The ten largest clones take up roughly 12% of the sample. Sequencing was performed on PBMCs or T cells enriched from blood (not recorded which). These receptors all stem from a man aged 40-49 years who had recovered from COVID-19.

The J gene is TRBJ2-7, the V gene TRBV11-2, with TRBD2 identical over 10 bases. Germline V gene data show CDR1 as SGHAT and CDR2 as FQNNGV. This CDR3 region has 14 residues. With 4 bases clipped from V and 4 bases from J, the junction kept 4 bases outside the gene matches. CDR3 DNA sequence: TGTGCCAGCAGCTCTAGCGGGAGAGTATACGAGCAGTACTTC. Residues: CASSSSGRVYEQYF.

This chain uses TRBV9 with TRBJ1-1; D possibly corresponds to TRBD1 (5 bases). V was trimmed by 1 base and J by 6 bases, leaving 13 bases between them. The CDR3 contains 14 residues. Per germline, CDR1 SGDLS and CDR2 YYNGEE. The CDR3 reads CASSVQGASAEAFF. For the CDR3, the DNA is TGTGCCAGCAGCGTACAGGGCGCTAGTGCTGAAGCTTTCTTT.

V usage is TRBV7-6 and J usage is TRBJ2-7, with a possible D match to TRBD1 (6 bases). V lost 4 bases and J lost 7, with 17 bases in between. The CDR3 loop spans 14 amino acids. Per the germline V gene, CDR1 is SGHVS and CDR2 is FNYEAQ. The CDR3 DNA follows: TGTGCCAGCAGCTCGAACACAGGGACCGGAGAGCAGTACTTC. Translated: CASSSNTGTGEQYF.

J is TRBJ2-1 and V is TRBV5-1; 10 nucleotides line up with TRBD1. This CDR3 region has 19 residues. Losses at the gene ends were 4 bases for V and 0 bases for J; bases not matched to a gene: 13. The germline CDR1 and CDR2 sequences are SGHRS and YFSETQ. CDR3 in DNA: TGCGCCAGCAGCACCCCCGACAGGGGGCCCCCTAACTCCTACAATGAGCAGTTCTTC. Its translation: CASSTPDRGPPNSYNEQFF. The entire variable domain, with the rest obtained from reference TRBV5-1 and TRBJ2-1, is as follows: KAGVTQTPRYLIKTRGQQVTLSCSPISGHRSVSWYQQTPGQGLQFLFEYFSETQRNKGNFPGRFSGRQFSNSRSEMNVSTLELGDSALYLCASSTPDRGPPNSYNEQFFGPGTRLTVL.

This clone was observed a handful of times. The CDR3 DNA follows: TGTGCCACCCGCGGACAGGGGGACGAGCAGTACGTC. Its protein is CATRGQGDEQYV. This sequence joins TRBV10-3 and TRBJ2-7; 10 nucleotides agree with TRBD1. The V gene end was trimmed by 10 bases and the J gene end by 5 bases; junction bases not matched to a gene: 5. Germline CDR1 reads ENHRY; CDR2 reads SYGVKD. The CDR3 totals 12 residues.

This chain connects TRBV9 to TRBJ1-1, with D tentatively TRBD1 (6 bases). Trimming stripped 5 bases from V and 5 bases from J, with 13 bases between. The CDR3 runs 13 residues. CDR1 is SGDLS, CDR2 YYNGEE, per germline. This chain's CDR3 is CASRDGGRTEAFF. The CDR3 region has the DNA TGTGCCAGCAGGGACGGGGGGCGAACTGAAGCTTTCTTT.

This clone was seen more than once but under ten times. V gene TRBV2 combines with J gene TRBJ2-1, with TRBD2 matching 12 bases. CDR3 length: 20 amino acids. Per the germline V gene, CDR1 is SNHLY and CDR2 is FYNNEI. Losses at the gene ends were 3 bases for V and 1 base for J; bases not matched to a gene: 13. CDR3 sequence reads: CASSDRPSGRATFSYNEQFF. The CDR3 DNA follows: TGTGCCAGCAGTGATCGTCCTAGCGGGAGGGCCACATTTTCCTACAATGAGCAGTTCTTC.

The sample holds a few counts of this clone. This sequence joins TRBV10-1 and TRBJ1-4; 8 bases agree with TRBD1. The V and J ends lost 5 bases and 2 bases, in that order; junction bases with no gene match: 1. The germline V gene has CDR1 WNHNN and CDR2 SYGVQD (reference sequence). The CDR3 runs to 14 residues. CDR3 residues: CASSQGATNEKLFF. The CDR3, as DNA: TGCGCCAGCAGTCAGGGGGCTACTAATGAAAAACTGTTTTTT.

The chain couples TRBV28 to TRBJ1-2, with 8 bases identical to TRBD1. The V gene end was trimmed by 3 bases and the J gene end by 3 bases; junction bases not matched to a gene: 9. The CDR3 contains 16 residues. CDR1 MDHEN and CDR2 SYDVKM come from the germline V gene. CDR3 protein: CASSLRQGAGDYGYTF. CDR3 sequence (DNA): TGTGCCAGCAGTTTGAGGCAGGGGGCAGGGGACTATGGCTACACCTTC.

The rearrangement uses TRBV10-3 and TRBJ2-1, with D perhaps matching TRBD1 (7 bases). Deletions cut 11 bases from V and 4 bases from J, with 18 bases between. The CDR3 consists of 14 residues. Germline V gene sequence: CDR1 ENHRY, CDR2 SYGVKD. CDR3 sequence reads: CASSDLQGYNEQFF. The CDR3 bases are TGTGCCTCTAGCGACCTACAGGGGTACAATGAGCAGTTCTTC.

CDR3 amino acids: CASSAAGHLSYEQYF. The CDR3 DNA is TGTGCCAGCAGCGCGGCAGGACACCTCTCCTACGAGCAGTACTTC. The chain has TRBV13 and TRBJ2-7; tentatively, D is TRBD1 (5 bases). The CDR3 consists of 15 residues. Trimming took 5 bases from V and 0 from J, leaving 14 bases between them. The germline gives CDR1 PRHDT, CDR2 FYEKMQ (reference sequence). The variable domain in full, with the rest retrieved from reference TRBV13 and TRBJ2-7, is AAGVIQSPRHLIKEKRETATLKCYPIPRHDTVYWYQQGPGQDPQFLISFYEKMQSDKGSIPDRFSAQQFSDYHSELNMSSLELGDSALYFCASSAAGHLSYEQYFGPGTRLTVT.

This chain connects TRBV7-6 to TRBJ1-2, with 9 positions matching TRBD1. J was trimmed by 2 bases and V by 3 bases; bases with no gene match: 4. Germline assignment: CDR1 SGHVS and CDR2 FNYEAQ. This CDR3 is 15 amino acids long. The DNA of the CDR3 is TGTGCCAGCAGCTTGGGACAGGGCGAAAACTATGGCTACACCTTC. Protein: CASSLGQGENYGYTF.

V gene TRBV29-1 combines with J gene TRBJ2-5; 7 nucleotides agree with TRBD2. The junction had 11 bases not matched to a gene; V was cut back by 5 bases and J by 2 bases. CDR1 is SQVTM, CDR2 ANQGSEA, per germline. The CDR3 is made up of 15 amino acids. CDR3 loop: CSVSPSGYNQETQYF. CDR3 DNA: TGCAGCGTTTCGCCTAGCGGATACAATCAAGAGACCCAGTACTTC.